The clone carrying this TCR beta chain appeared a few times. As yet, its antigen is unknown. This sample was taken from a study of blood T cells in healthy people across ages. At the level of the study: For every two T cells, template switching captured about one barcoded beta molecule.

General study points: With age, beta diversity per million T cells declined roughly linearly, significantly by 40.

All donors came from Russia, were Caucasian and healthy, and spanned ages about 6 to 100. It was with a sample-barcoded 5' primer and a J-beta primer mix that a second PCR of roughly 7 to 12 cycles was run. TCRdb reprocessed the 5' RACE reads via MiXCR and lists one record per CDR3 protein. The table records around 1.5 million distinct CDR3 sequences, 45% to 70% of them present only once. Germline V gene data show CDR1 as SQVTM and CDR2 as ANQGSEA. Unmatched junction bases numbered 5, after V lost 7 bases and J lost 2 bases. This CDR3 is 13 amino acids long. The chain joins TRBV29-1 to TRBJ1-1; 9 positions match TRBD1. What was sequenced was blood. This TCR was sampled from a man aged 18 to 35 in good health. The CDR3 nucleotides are TGCAGCGCTGCTACAGGGGGCAACACTGAAGCTTTCTTT. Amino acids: CSAATGGNTEAFF.